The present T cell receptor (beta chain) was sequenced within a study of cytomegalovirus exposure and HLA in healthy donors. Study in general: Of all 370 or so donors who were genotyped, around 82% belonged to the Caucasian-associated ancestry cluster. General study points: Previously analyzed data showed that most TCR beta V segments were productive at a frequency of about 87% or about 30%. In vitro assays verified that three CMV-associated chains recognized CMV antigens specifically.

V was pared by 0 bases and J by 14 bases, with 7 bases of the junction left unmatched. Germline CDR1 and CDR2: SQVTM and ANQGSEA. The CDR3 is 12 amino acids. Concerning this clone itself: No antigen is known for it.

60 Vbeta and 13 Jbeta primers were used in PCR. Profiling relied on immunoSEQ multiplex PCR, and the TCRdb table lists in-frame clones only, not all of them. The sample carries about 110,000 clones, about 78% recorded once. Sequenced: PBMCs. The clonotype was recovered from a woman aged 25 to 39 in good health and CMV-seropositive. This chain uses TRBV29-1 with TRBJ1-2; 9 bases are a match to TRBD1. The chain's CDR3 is CSVEDQTGGWTF. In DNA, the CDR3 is TGCAGCGTTGAAGACCAAACAGGGGGCTGGACCTTC. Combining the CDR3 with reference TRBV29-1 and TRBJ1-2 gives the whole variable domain SAVISQKPSRDICQRGTSLTIQCQVDSQVTMMFWYRQQPGQSLTLIATANQGSEATYESGFVIDKFPISRPNLTFSTLTVSNMSPEDSSIYLCSVEDQTGGWTFGSGTRLTVV.